This T cell receptor beta chain was profiled in a study of naive CD8 T cells in extremely preterm neonates. Comments on this clone: Its antigen is not known.

Unmatched junction bases numbered 11, after V lost 3 bases and J lost 4 bases. Germline values: CDR1 SGDLS, CDR2 YYNGEE. CDR3 length equals 17 residues. Clones were sequenced by immunoSEQ multiplex PCR, and TCRdb holds only the in-frame ones, with some missing. Here the sample spans around 5,400 clones, about 96% being singletons. Samples were taken at extremely preterm deliveries at about 23-27 weeks of gestation. Study outcomes and limitations: Preterm infants showed shorter CDR3s, fewer N additions and less trimming than older groups.

The clonotype originates from a boy who was born preterm. The chain has TRBV9 and TRBJ2-3; 10 bases match TRBD2. The sequencing sample was made of naive CD8+ T cells from cord blood. This CDR3 reads CASSAAISGRVADTQYF. Written as DNA, the CDR3 is TGTGCCAGCAGCGCCGCCATCAGCGGGAGGGTAGCAGATACGCAGTATTTT.